Shown below are 7 T cell receptor beta chains from a single sample sequenced in a study of blood T cell repertoires in COVID-19. The protocol was immunoSEQ multiplex PCR, while the TCRdb copy is restricted to in-frame clones and leaves out a portion. The top ten clones hold under 3% of a sample with some 390,000 clones, around nine tenths of them seen once. Sequenced input: peripheral blood. Every receptor here comes from a human donor in a cohort sampled during active COVID-19.

A remark on this clone: This same CDR3 is encoded by further DNA sequences in the sample. This chain links TRBV3-1 (or the pseudogene TRBV3-2) with TRBJ2-7; D is perhaps TRBD2 (5 bases). The CDR3 has 14 residues. Looked up from germline, CDR1 is LGHDT and CDR2 is YNNKEL (reference sequence). V was clipped by 1 base and J by 3 bases, with 10 bases between them. As DNA, the CDR3 is TGTGCCAGCAGCCAAGGAACAAGCGGCTACGAGCAGTACTTC. Encoded protein: CASSQGTSGYEQYF.

The V call is TRBV30, the J call TRBJ2-7; 7 bases line up with TRBD2. CDR1 is GTSNPN and CDR2 is SVGIG in the germline V gene (reference sequence). This CDR3 has 13 amino acids. Trimming cost V 4 bases and J 0 bases; bases outside gene matches: 3. CDR3 in DNA: TGTGCCTGGAAGGGAGGGTACTCCTACGAGCAGTACTTC. Translating it yields CAWKGGYSYEQYF.

The gene calls are TRBV14 and TRBJ2-7, with 11 bases matching TRBD2. Looked up from germline, CDR1 is SGHDN and CDR2 is FVKESK. Germline trimming cut 5 bases from V and 4 bases from J; bases unmatched to any gene: 19. The CDR3 has 19 amino acids. In DNA form, the CDR3 reads TGTGCCAGCAGCTCGACGACTAGCGGGGATATCCGGGTTGGGTACGAGCAGTACTTC. Its translation is CASSSTTSGDIRVGYEQYF.

V and J are TRBV7-3 and TRBJ2-2; TRBD1 matches at 7 bases. The CDR3 length is 17 residues. With V trimmed by 4 bases and J by 2 bases, 10 bases remained unmatched. Germline loops: CDR1 SGHTA, CDR2 FQGTGA. The CDR3 DNA reads TGTGCCAGCAGCTCAAACCCCACAGGGGAAAACACCGGGGAGCTGTTTTTT. Its protein product is CASSSNPTGENTGELFF.

The chain combines TRBV5-4 with TRBJ1-2; no firm D call. The germline V gene encodes CDR1 SGHNT and CDR2 YYREEE (reference sequence). V was trimmed by 2 bases and J by 6 bases, leaving 8 bases between them. This CDR3 region has 12 residues. The CDR3 region is CASSFGRNGYTF. For the CDR3, the DNA is TGTGCCAGCAGCTTTGGCAGGAATGGCTACACCTTC.

The rearrangement uses TRBV28 and TRBJ2-1; TRBD2 is a possible D gene (6 bases). The CDR3 length is 15 residues. The ends were cut back, 5 bases at V and 7 bases at J, with 18 bases in the middle. CDR1 is MDHEN and CDR2 is SYDVKM in the germline V gene. The CDR3 is CASSVIRDFTNEQFF. The CDR3 DNA sequence: TGTGCCAGCAGTGTAATCCGGGACTTTACTAATGAGCAGTTCTTC.

The J gene is TRBJ2-1, the V gene TRBV3-1 (or the pseudogene TRBV3-2); TRBD1 is a possible D gene (6 bases). V was clipped by 4 bases and J by 6 bases, with 13 bases between them. CDR3 length equals 14 residues. The germline V gene encodes CDR1 LGHDT and CDR2 YNNKEL (reference sequence). The CDR3 reads CASSPSQGTNEQFF. CDR3 DNA sequence: TGTGCCAGCAGCCCATCACAGGGCACCAATGAGCAGTTCTTC.